This T cell receptor beta chain was sequenced in a study of cytomegalovirus exposure and HLA in healthy donors. Whole-study context: Samples from HLA-typed donors yielded around 85 million unique TCRs in an early data release. The Caucasian-associated ancestry cluster contained around four fifths of the roughly 370 genotyped donors. General observations from the study: In vitro data verified three CMV-associated chains as specific for CMV antigens. Later analysis demonstrated an association between a missense DCLRE1C variant and TCR beta V- and J-gene trimming.

The study ran its PCR with 60 Vbeta and 13 Jbeta primers. Clones were sequenced by immunoSEQ multiplex PCR, and TCRdb holds only the in-frame ones, with some missing. The sample records about 190,000 clones, around 81% being singletons. Germline V gives CDR1 LNHDA, CDR2 SQIVND (reference sequence). This CDR3 contains 15 residues. Between the trimmed V and J ends, which lost 3 bases and 1 base, there was a span of 12 bases. Turning to this clone: Its antigen remains unidentified.

Sequenced sample: PBMCs. V and J are TRBV19 and TRBJ1-1; D call uncertain. This receptor was identified in a woman younger than 45 in good health and CMV-seronegative. The CDR3 loop is CASSIYGRSNTEAFF. Here the CDR3 DNA reads TGTGCCAGTAGTATTTACGGCAGGTCGAACACTGAAGCTTTCTTT.